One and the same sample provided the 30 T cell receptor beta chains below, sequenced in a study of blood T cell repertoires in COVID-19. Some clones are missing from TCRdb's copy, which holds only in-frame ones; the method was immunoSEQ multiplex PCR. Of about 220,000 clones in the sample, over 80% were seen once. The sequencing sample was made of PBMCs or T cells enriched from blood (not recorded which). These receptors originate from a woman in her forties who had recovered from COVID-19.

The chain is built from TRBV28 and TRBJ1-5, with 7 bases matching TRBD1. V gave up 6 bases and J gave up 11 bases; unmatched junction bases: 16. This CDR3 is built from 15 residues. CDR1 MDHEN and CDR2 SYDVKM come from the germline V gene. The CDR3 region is CASSLTGPAITAQHF. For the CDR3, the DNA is TGTGCCAGCAGCCTGACAGGGCCGGCGATCACGGCCCAGCATTTT.

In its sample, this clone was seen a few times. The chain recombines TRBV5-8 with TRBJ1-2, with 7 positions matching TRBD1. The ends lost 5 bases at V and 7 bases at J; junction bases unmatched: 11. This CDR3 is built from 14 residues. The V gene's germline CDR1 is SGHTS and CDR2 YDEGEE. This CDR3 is CASRLTGVPSGYTF. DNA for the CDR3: TGTGCCAGCAGGCTTACAGGGGTCCCCAGTGGCTACACCTTC.

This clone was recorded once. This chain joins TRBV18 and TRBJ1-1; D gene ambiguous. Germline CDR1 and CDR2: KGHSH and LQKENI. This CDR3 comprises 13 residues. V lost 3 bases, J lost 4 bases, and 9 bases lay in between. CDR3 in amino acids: CASSPGGPTEAFF. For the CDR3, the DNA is TGTGCCAGCTCACCCGGAGGCCCCACTGAAGCTTTCTTT.

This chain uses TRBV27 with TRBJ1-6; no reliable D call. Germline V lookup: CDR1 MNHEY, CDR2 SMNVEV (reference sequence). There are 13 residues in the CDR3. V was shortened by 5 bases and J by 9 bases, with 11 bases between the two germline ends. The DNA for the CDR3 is TGTGCCAGCAGTCCCATAGTGCGTTCACCCCTCCACTTT. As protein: CASSPIVRSPLHF.

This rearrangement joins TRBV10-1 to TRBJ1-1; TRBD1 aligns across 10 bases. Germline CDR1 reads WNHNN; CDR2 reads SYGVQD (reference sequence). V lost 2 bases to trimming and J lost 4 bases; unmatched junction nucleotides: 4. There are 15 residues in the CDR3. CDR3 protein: CASSEPGQGITEAFF. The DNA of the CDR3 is TGCGCCAGCAGTGAGCCGGGACAGGGGATCACTGAAGCTTTCTTT.

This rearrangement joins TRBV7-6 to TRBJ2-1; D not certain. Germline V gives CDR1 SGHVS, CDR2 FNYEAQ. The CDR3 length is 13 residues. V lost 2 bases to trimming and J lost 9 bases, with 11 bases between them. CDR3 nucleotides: TGTGCCAGCAGCTTAATAAGCCGAACTGAGCAGTTCTTC. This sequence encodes CASSLISRTEQFF.

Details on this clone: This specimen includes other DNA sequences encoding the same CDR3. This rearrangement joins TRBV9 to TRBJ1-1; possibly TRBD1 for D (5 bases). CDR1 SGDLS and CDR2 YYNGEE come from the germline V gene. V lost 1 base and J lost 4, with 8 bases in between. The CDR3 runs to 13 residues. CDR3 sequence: CASSVSGGTEAFF. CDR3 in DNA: TGTGCCAGCAGCGTATCCGGGGGCACTGAAGCTTTCTTT.

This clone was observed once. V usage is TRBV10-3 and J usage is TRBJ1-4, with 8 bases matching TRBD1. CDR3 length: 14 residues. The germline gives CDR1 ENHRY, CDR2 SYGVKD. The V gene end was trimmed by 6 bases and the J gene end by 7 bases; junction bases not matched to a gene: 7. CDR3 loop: CAIRKTGEGEKLFF. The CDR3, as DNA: TGTGCCATCAGAAAGACAGGGGAGGGTGAAAAACTGTTTTTT.

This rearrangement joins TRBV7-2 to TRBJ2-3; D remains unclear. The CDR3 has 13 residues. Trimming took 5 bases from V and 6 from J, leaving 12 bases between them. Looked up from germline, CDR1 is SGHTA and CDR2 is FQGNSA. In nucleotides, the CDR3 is TGTGCCAGCAGCCCAAGCTTAGCTGATACGCAGTATTTT. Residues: CASSPSLADTQYF.

The CDR3 bases are TGTGCCAGCAGCCAAGCGGGTACCTACGAGCAGTACTTC. Amino acid sequence: CASSQAGTYEQYF. V and J are TRBV7-9 and TRBJ2-7; the D gene is possibly TRBD2 (6 bases). The CDR3 has 13 amino acids. V was trimmed by 5 bases and J by 2 bases, leaving 10 bases between them. Per germline, CDR1 SEHNR and CDR2 FQNEAQ (reference sequence).

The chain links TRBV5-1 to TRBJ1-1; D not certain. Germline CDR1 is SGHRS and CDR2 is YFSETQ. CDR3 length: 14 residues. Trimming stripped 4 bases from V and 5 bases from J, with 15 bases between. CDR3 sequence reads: CASSDTGSTTEAFF. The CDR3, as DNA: TGCGCCAGCAGCGATACCGGGTCCACGACTGAAGCTTTCTTT.

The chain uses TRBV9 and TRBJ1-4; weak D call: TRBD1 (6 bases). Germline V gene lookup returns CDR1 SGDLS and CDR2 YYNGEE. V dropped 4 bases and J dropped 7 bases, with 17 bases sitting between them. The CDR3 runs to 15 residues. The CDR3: CASSPRGGTPEKLFF. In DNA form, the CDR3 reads TGTGCCAGCAGCCCCCGGGGGGGGACACCTGAAAAACTGTTTTTT.

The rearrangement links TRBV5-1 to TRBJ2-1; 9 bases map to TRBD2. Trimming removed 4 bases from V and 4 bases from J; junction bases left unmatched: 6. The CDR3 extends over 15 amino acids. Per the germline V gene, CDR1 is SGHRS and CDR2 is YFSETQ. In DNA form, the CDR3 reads TGCGCCAGCAGCCTTCTAGCGGGGTCTTACAATGAGCAGTTCTTC. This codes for CASSLLAGSYNEQFF.

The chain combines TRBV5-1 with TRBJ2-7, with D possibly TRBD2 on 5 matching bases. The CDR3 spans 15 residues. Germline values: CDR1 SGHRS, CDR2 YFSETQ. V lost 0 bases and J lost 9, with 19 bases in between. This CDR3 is CASSLDKEGPRVQYF. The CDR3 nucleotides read TGCGCCAGCAGCTTGGACAAAGAGGGCCCTCGGGTGCAGTACTTC.

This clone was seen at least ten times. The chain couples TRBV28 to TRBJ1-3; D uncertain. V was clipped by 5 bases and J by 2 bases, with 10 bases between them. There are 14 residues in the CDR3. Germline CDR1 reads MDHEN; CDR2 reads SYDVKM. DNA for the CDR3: TGTGCCAGCAGTCGAGGAGGGCCTGGAAACACCATATATTTT. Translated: CASSRGGPGNTIYF.

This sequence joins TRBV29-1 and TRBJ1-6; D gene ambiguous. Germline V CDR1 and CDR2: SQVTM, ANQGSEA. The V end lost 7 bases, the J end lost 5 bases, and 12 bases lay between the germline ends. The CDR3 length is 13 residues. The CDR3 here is CSASPYNNSPLHF. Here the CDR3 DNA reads TGCAGCGCCTCACCCTATAATAATTCACCCCTCCACTTT.

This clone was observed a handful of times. CDR3 sequence: CASSKTSGLGNEQFF. CDR3 coding DNA: TGTGCCAGCAGCAAGACTAGCGGCTTGGGCAATGAGCAGTTCTTC. The rearrangement joins TRBV7-9 to TRBJ2-1; 9 nucleotides align to TRBD2. V was pared by 5 bases and J by 6 bases, with 8 bases of the junction left unmatched. The CDR3 is made up of 15 amino acids. The germline V gene has CDR1 SEHNR and CDR2 FQNEAQ (reference sequence).

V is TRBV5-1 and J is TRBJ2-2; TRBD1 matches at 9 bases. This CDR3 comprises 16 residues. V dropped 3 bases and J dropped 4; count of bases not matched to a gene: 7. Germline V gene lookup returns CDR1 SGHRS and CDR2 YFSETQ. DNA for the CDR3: TGCGCCAGCAGCTCGGGGACAGGGAAAACCACCGGGGAGCTGTTTTTT. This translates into CASSSGTGKTTGELFF.

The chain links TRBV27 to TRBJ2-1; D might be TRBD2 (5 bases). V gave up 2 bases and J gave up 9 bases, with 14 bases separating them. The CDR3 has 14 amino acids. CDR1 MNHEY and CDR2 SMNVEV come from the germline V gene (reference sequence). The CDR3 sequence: CASSLIWAGGEQFF. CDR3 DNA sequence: TGTGCCAGCAGTTTAATCTGGGCCGGAGGTGAGCAGTTCTTC.

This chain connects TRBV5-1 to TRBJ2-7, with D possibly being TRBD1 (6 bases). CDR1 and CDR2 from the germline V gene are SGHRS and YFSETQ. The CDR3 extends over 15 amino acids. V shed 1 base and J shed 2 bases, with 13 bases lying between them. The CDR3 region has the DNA TGCGCCAGCAGCTTGAGGCCAGGGGAAGCCTACGAGCAGTACTTC. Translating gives CASSLRPGEAYEQYF.

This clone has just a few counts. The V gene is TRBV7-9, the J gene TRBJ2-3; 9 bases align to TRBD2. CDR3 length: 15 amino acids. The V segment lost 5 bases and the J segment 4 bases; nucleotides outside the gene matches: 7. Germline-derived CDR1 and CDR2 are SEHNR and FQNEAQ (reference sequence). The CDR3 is CASSIGTSSADTQYF. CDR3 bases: TGTGCCAGCAGCATTGGGACTAGCTCAGCAGATACGCAGTATTTT.

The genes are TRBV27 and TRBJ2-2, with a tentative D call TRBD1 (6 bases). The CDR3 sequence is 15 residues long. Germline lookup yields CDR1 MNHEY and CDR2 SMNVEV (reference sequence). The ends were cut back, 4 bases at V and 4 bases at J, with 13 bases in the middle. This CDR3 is CASSYLTGFTGELFF. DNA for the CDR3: TGTGCCAGCAGTTACCTCACAGGGTTCACCGGGGAGCTGTTTTTT.

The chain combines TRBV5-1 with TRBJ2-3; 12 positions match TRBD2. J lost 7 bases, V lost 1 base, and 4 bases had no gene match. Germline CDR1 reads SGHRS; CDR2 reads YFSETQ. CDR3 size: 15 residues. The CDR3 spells CASSLLTSGGNTQYF. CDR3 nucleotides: TGCGCCAGCAGCTTGTTAACTAGCGGGGGGAATACGCAGTATTTT.

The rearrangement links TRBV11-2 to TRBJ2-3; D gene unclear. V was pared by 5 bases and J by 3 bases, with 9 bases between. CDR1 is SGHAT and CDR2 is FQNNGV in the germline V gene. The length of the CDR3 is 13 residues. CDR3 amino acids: CASSPEVTDTQYF. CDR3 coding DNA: TGTGCCAGCAGCCCAGAAGTGACAGATACGCAGTATTTT.

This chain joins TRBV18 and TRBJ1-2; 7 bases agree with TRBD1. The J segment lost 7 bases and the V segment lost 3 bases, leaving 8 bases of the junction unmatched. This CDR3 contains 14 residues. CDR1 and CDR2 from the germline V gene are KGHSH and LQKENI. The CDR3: CASSPPTGSAGYTF. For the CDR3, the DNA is TGTGCCAGCTCACCGCCGACAGGGTCGGCTGGCTACACCTTC.

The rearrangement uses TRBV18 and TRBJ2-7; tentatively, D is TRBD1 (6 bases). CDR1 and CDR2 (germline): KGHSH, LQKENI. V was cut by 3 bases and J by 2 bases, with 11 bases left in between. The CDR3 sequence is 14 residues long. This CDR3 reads CASSPSRQAYEQYV. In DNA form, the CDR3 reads TGTGCCAGCTCACCCTCTAGACAGGCCTACGAGCAGTACGTC.

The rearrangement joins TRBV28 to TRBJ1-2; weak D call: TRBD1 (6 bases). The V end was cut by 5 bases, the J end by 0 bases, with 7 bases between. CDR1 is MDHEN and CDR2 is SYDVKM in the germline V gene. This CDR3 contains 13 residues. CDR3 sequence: CASSTGTNYGYTF. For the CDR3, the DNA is TGTGCCAGCAGTACAGGGACTAACTATGGCTACACCTTC.

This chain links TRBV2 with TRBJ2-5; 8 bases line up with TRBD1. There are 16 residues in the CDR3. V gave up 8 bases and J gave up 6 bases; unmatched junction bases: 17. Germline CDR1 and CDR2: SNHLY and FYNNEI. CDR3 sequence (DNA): TGTGCCAGCCGACAGGACAGGGTAAAAGGGTTAAAGACCCAGTACTTC. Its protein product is CASRQDRVKGLKTQYF.

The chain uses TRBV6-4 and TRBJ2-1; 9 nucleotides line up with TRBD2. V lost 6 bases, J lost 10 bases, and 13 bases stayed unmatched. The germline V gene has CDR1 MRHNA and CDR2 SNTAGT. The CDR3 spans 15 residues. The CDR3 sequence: CASSAGAGGRGEQFF. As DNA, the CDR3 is TGTGCCAGCAGCGCTGGCGCGGGAGGGCGTGGAGAGCAGTTCTTC.

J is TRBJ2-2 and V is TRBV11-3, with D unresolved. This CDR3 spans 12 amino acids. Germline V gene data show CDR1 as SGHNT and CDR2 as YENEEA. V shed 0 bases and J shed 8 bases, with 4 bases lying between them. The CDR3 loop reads CASSLEQGELFF. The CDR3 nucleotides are TGTGCCAGCAGCTTAGAGCAGGGGGAGCTGTTTTTT.